This TCR beta chain was retrieved from a study of human T cells and chemical hapten exposure. The time point was: patch test 2, 6 weeks after DPC sensitization. As to treatment: therapeutic diphenylcyclopropenone sensitization with weekly scalp DPC. This clonotype was found a few times. The CDR3 is 15 residues long. Germline values: CDR1 SGHTA, CDR2 FQGNSA. Trimming left V 8 bases short and J 3 bases short, with 20 bases between. From the RACE reads, TCRdb called clonotypes with MiXCR, one entry per CDR3 protein. The data contain about 84,000 distinct CDR3 sequences, 8.5% to 12% of them seen just once; the ten biggest clones take up approximately 5%.

The sample here was whole blood, taken in connection with sensitization to the hapten diphenylcyclopropenone (DPC). This TCR was sampled from a woman in her forties or fifties with alopecia areata. Some clones in this sample may be carry-over from other donors' samples. The V gene is TRBV7-2, the J gene TRBJ2-7, with unresolved D. CDR3 sequence (DNA): TGTGCCAGCGCCTCACAGAGTAGCCACAACTACGAGCAGTACTTC. This encodes CASASQSSHNYEQYF.